A single TCR beta chain is shown here with its context. The sample belongs to a study of blood T cell repertoires in COVID-19. As for the study in general: From the United States, Italy and Spain came samples of acute and convalescent COVID-19. The analysed material was cDNA or gDNA that came from T cells, B-cell-depleted T cells, or PBMCs.

After removal of 4 bases from V and 7 bases from J, the junction contained 10 bases not matched to a gene. Germline lookup yields CDR1 SGDLS and CDR2 YYNGEE. This CDR3 region has 14 residues. Per the original methods: Nucleated cell counts were estimated from reference gene primer amplification. Using immunoSEQ multiplex PCR, the repertoire was profiled, and TCRdb retains in-frame clones only, with some absent. From that table come the V and J calls and clone size; the DNA was used to work out D and trimming. The sample has approximately 140,000 clones; approximately 86% are singletons. This sequence was found in a woman between 40 and 55 years old with active or convalescent COVID-19. This sequence joins TRBV9 and TRBJ2-7; 8 bases line up with TRBD1. Sequencing was performed on peripheral blood. Here the CDR3 DNA reads TGTGCCAGCAGCACGGGACAGGCTATGGGGGAGCAGTACTTC. Protein: CASSTGQAMGEQYF. The full variable domain, with the rest looked up from reference TRBV9 and TRBJ2-7, is DSGVTQTPKHLITATGQRVTLRCSPRSGDLSVYWYQQSLDQGLQFLIQYYNGEERAKGNILERFSAQQFPDLHSELNLSSLELGDSALYFCASSTGQAMGEQYFGPGTRLTVT.